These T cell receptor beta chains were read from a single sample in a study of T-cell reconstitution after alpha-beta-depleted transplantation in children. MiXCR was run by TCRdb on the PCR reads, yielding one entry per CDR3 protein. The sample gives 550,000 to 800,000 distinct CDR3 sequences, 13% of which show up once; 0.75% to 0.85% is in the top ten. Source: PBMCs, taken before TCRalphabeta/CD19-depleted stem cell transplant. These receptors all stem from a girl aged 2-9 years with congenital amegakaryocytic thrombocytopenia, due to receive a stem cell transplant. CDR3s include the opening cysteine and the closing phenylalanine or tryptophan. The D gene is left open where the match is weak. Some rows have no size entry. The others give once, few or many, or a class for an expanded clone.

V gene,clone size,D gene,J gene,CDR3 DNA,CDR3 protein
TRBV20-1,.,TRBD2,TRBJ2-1,TGCAGTGCTAAGACCGGACTAGGGAATACGTACAATGAGCAGTTCTTC,CSAKTGLGNTYNEQFF
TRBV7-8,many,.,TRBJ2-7,TGTGCCAGCAGCAATCTCAGGGGAGGCGAGCAGTACTTC,CASSNLRGGEQYF
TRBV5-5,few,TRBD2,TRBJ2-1,TGTGCCAGCAGCTTGGGGTTGCTAGCGGGAGCTGCTCTAGGTGAGCAGTTCTTC,CASSLGLLAGAALGEQFF
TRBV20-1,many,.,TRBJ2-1,TGCAGTGCTAGAGATATTGGCGGGTACAATGAGCAGTTCTTC,CSARDIGGYNEQFF
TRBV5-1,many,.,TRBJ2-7,TGCGCCAGCAGCCCTCCAACACAAGGGTTAAACTACGAGCAGTACTTC,CASSPPTQGLNYEQYF
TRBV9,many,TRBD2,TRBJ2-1,TGTGCCAGCAGCGTAGGTAGCGGGAGTAGTCCGACCTACAATGAGCAGTTCTTC,CASSVGSGSSPTYNEQFF
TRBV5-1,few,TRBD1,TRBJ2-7,TGCGCCAGCAGTACGGACAGGGTTGACGAGCAGTACTTC,CASSTDRVDEQYF
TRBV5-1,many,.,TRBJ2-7,TGCGCCAGCAGCTTGGTGCCAGATCGCTACGAGCAGTACTTC,CASSLVPDRYEQYF
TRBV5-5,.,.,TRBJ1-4,TGTGCCAGCAGCTTCCGAGGACACAATGAAAAACTGTTTTTT,CASSFRGHNEKLFF
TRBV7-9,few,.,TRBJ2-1,TGTGCCAGCAGCTTGACCGCCTTCTACAATGAGCAGTTCTTC,CASSLTAFYNEQFF
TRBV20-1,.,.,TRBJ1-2,TGCAGTGCTAGTCCCGGCTATGGCTACACCTTC,CSASPGYGYTF
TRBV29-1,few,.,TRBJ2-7,TGCAGCGTCCGGCGGGACGCGTACTACGAGCAGTACTTC,CSVRRDAYYEQYF
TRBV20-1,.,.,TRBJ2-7,TGCAGTGCTAGTACTGACTTATACGAGCAGTACTTC,CSASTDLYEQYF
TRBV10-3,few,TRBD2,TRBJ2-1,TGTGCCATCAGTCCTAGCGGGTATAATGAGCAGTTCTTC,CAISPSGYNEQFF
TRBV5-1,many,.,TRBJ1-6,TGCGCCAGCAGTGACAGGAATAATTCACCCCTCCACTTT,CASSDRNNSPLHF
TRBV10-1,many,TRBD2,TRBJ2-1,TGCGCCAGCAGCTGGACTAGCGGGAATGAGCAGTTCTTC,CASSWTSGNEQFF
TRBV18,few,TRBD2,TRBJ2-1,TGTGCCAGCTCACATTCGCCGGGGACTAGCTTTGGGGAGCAGTTCTTC,CASSHSPGTSFGEQFF
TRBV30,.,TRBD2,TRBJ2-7,TGTGCCTGGGCCCCCCTAGCGGAAAAATACGAGCAGTACTTC,CAWAPLAEKYEQYF
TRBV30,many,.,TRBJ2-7,TGTGCCTGGAGTACAGGGCCGTTCTCCTACGAGCAGTACTTC,CAWSTGPFSYEQYF
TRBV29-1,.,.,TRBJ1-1,TGCAGCGTTGCAAGGACGAACACTGAAGCTTTCTTT,CSVARTNTEAFF
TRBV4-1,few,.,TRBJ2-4,TGCGCCAGCAGCCAGGGACTCCCGCTCCGGAAAAACATTCAGTACTTC,CASSQGLPLRKNIQYF
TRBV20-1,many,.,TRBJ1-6,TGCAGTGCTCTCGACGACCCCTCCTATAATTCACCCCTCCACTTT,CSALDDPSYNSPLHF
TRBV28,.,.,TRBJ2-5,TGTGCCAGCAGTTTAAATGTACGGGAGACCCAGTACTTC,CASSLNVRETQYF
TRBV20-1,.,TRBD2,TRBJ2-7,TGCAGTGCTAGCTCTGGCGCGGGAGGGAGCGACGAGCAGTACTTC,CSASSGAGGSDEQYF
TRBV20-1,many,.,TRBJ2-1,TGCAGTGCTAGAGATTTAACAGGCGGGTTCTACAATGAGCAGTTCTTC,CSARDLTGGFYNEQFF
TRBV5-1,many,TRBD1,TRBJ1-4,TGCGCCAGCAGGGGCCGGGACAGCTTAAATGAAAAACTGTTTTTT,CASRGRDSLNEKLFF
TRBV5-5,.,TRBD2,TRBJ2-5,TGTGCCAGCAGCTCCCCGGGGCGGGAGCGCGAGACCCAGTACTTC,CASSSPGRERETQYF
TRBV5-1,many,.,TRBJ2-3,TGCGCCAGCAGCTTAGCACAGGCCGGTTCCAACACAGATACGCAGTATTTT,CASSLAQAGSNTDTQYF
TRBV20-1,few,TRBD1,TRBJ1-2,TGCAGTGCTCCTGGACAGGGGCGTAACTATGGCTACACCTTC,CSAPGQGRNYGYTF
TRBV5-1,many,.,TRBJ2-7,TGCGCCAGCAGTTTGCAATTTAACGGCGAGCAGTACTTC,CASSLQFNGEQYF
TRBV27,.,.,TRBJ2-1,TGTGCCAGCAGTGCCCTGCAGGTGGAAAAGCAGTTCTTC,CASSALQVEKQFF
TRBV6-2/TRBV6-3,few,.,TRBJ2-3,TGTGCCAGCAGTGAAAATCGCTGGCTCGGCACAGATACGCAGTATTTT,CASSENRWLGTDTQYF
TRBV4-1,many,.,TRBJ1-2,TGCGCCAGCAGCCAAATCGGCGCCGCAGGAGGGAACTATGGCTACACCTTC,CASSQIGAAGGNYGYTF
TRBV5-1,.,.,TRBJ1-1,TGCGCCAGCAGCTTGGATGGTAGGGCAGCTTTCTTT,CASSLDGRAAFF
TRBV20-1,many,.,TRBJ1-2,TGCAGTGCTAGTCAGGGGCCGGACTATGGCTACACCTTC,CSASQGPDYGYTF
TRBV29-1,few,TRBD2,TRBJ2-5,TGCAGCGTAAGACCGGGACTAGTGTTAGGGGAGACCCAGTACTTC,CSVRPGLVLGETQYF
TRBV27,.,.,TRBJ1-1,TGTCCCAGCAGTTTGTCCCGGGGAATTGGGTACACTGAAGCTTTCTTT,CPSSLSRGIGYTEAFF
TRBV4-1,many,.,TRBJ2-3,TGCGCCAGCAGCCAACTTGACAGCCGCACAGATACGCAGTATTTT,CASSQLDSRTDTQYF
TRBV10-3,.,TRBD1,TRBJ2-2,TGTGCCATCAGAGCGGGACAGGGTAATTCCGGGGAGCTGTTTTTT,CAIRAGQGNSGELFF
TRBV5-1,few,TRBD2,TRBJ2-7,TGCGCCAGCAGCTCACTAGCGGGAGGGACCTACGAGCAGTACTTC,CASSSLAGGTYEQYF
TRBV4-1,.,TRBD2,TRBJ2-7,TGCGCCAGCAGCCCGTCGGGGGGAAGCTCCTACGAGCAGTACTTC,CASSPSGGSSYEQYF
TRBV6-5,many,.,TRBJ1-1,TGTGCCAGCAGCCCATCAGCTGAGGGAGCTTTCTTT,CASSPSAEGAFF
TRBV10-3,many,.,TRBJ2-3,TGTGCCATCAGGGTGGACACCACAGATACGCAGTATTTT,CAIRVDTTDTQYF
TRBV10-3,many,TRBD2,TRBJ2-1,TGTGCCATCAGTGAGCCCGGACTAGCGGGCTACAATGAGCAGTTCTTC,CAISEPGLAGYNEQFF
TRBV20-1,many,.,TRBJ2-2,TGCAGTGCTAGTAGGGCAGGGCTCACCGGGGAGCTGTTTTTT,CSASRAGLTGELFF
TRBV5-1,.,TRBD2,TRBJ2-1,TGCGCCAGCAGCGTGAGGACTAGCGGGAGCAAAAATGAGCAGTTCTTC,CASSVRTSGSKNEQFF
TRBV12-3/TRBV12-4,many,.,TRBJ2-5,TGTGCCAGCAGCAAAGCCCGATTCGGCCACAGGCTCCAAGAGACCCAGTACTTC,CASSKARFGHRLQETQYF
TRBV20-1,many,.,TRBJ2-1,TGCAGTGCCGATTCGGGGAGTACCTACAATGAGCAGTTCTTC,CSADSGSTYNEQFF
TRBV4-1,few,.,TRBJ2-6,TGCGCCAGCAGCCAAGAACGGCTGCGGGCCAACGTCCTGACTTTC,CASSQERLRANVLTF
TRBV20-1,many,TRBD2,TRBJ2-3,TGCAGTGCTGGGGGGGGACTAGCGGAGACTAGCACAGATACGCAGTATTTT,CSAGGGLAETSTDTQYF
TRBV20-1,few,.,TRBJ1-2,TGCAGTGCTAGGAGACAGAACTATGGCTACACCTTC,CSARRQNYGYTF
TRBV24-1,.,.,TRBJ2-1,TGTGCCACCAGTGATTTGGATGGTGGGAGTACCAATGAGCAGTTCTTC,CATSDLDGGSTNEQFF
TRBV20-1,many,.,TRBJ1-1,TGCAGTGCCCGGTGGGACACTGAAGCTTTCTTT,CSARWDTEAFF
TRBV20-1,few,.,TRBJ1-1,TGCAGTGCTAGAGTTGAGGCCAGGGCCCTGGGAGAAGCTTTCTTT,CSARVEARALGEAFF
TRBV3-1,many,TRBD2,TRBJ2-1,TGTGCCAGCAGCCAAGACGGGTCTAGCGGGACCCCTGACAATGAGCAGTTCTTC,CASSQDGSSGTPDNEQFF
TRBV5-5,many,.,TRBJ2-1,TGTGCCAGCAGCGTAAGACAGGAGTGGTCCTACAATGAGCAGTTCTTC,CASSVRQEWSYNEQFF
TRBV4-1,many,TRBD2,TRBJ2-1,TGCGCCAGCAGCCAAGGGGACTACCGCTCCTCCTACAATGAGCAGTTCTTC,CASSQGDYRSSYNEQFF
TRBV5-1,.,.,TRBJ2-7,TGCGCCAGCAGCTTGAGGGGTGACGGCTTCTACGAGCAGTACTTC,CASSLRGDGFYEQYF
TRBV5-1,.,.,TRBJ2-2,TGCGCCAGCAGACAAAAGGAGGGGGAGCTGTTTTTT,CASRQKEGELFF
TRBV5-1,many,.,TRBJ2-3,TGCGCCAGCAGCACCATCAGGGGCCCAGATACGCAGTATTTT,CASSTIRGPDTQYF